A selection of T cell receptor beta chains follows, all from one sample in a study of cytotoxic CD8 clonotypes in ibrutinib-treated CLL. Measured with immunoSEQ multiplex PCR; TCRdb has only the in-frame clones, and not every one. The sample holds about 330,000 clones, under 70% seen once. The sequenced sample was PBMCs, obtained after 36 months of ibrutinib treatment. The receptors here all came from a human donor with chronic lymphocytic leukemia. The CDR3 runs from the conserved cysteine through the conserved F or W. The D gene is left open where the match is weak. Size is stated for part of the rows, as once, few or many counts, or as a class when the clone is expanded.

clone size: .
D gene: .
J gene: TRBJ1-3
V gene: TRBV6-6
CDR3 DNA: TGTGCCAGCAGTTATCCTCCAGCCGGCTCTGGAAACACCATATATTTT
CDR3 protein: CASSYPPAGSGNTIYF

clone size: .
D gene: TRBD2
J gene: TRBJ2-1
V gene: TRBV11-2
CDR3 DNA: TGTGCCAGCAGCCCACCCCCAGCGGGAGTTGAGCAGTTCTTC
CDR3 protein: CASSPPPAGVEQFF

clone size: .
D gene: .
J gene: TRBJ1-1
V gene: TRBV6-4
CDR3 DNA: TGTGCCAGCAGTGTGGACGGAAGGTCAAACACTGAAGCTTTCTTT
CDR3 protein: CASSVDGRSNTEAFF

clone size: .
D gene: TRBD2
J gene: TRBJ2-1
V gene: TRBV4-3
CDR3 DNA: TGCGCCAGCAGCCGTGGACTAGCGGGAGTCAAGGAGCAGTTCTTC
CDR3 protein: CASSRGLAGVKEQFF

clone size: .
D gene: .
J gene: TRBJ1-2
V gene: TRBV7-9
CDR3 DNA: TGTGCCAGCAGCTTAGACCAAGGTTTTGGCTACACCTTC
CDR3 protein: CASSLDQGFGYTF

clone size: .
D gene: .
J gene: TRBJ2-7
V gene: TRBV5-1
CDR3 DNA: TGCGCCAGCAGCGACGGCTACGAGCAGTACTTC
CDR3 protein: CASSDGYEQYF

clone size: .
D gene: .
J gene: TRBJ1-3
V gene: TRBV9
CDR3 DNA: TGTGCCAGCAGCACTAACCCGACGGAAGGAAACACCATATATTTT
CDR3 protein: CASSTNPTEGNTIYF

clone size: .
D gene: TRBD1
J gene: TRBJ2-2
V gene: TRBV7-3
CDR3 DNA: TGTGCCAGCAGCTTAGCAGGGGGACCCCGAATTGCCGGGGAGCTGTTTTTT
CDR3 protein: CASSLAGGPRIAGELFF

clone size: once
D gene: TRBD2
J gene: TRBJ2-5
V gene: TRBV9
CDR3 DNA: TGTGCCAGCAGCGTAGTAAAAGCGGGGGTAGAGACCCAGTACTTC
CDR3 protein: CASSVVKAGVETQYF

clone size: .
D gene: TRBD1
J gene: TRBJ1-2
V gene: TRBV7-8
CDR3 DNA: TGTGCCAGCAGCTTACTGACAGGGTCGCGTTATGGCTACACCTTC
CDR3 protein: CASSLLTGSRYGYTF

clone size: .
D gene: .
J gene: TRBJ1-1
V gene: TRBV7-2
CDR3 DNA: TGTGCCAGCAGCTCGGTAATGAACACTGAAGCTTTCTTT
CDR3 protein: CASSSVMNTEAFF

clone size: .
D gene: .
J gene: TRBJ1-2
V gene: TRBV7-6
CDR3 DNA: TGTGCCAGCAGCTTAGAAGTGTTTGCCCCTCTCACCTTC
CDR3 protein: CASSLEVFAPLTF

clone size: .
D gene: .
J gene: TRBJ1-1
V gene: TRBV10-2
CDR3 DNA: TGCGCCAGCAGTGACCAGCGTCCGGGGGCAGGGACTGAAGCTTTCTTT
CDR3 protein: CASSDQRPGAGTEAFF

clone size: .
D gene: TRBD1
J gene: TRBJ2-3
V gene: TRBV6-6
CDR3 DNA: TGTGCCAGCAGTTTGGACAGGGTGGTAGCAGATACGCAGTATTTT
CDR3 protein: CASSLDRVVADTQYF

clone size: .
D gene: .
J gene: TRBJ2-7
V gene: TRBV9
CDR3 DNA: TGTGCCAGCAGCGTAGGGACGAACTCCTACGAGCAGTACTTC
CDR3 protein: CASSVGTNSYEQYF

clone size: .
D gene: TRBD1
J gene: TRBJ2-3
V gene: TRBV19
CDR3 DNA: TGTGCCAGTAGTCACAGGGGAGCAGATACGCAGTATTTT
CDR3 protein: CASSHRGADTQYF

clone size: .
D gene: .
J gene: TRBJ2-2
V gene: TRBV10-3
CDR3 DNA: TGTGCCATCCGGGTTGAGGGCGGGGAGCTGTTTTTT
CDR3 protein: CAIRVEGGELFF

clone size: .
D gene: .
J gene: TRBJ2-5
V gene: TRBV9
CDR3 DNA: TGTGCCAGCAGCGTAAGGTGGGGGGGGCTTGAGACCCAGTACTTC
CDR3 protein: CASSVRWGGLETQYF

clone size: few
D gene: .
J gene: TRBJ1-1
V gene: TRBV18
CDR3 DNA: TGTGCCAGCTCCCCGGCTATAGGGCAGGACACTGAAGCTTTCTTT
CDR3 protein: CASSPAIGQDTEAFF

clone size: once
D gene: TRBD1
J gene: TRBJ2-7
V gene: TRBV28
CDR3 DNA: TGTGCCAGCAGTTTAATGGACAGGTCATATTACGAGCAGTACTTC
CDR3 protein: CASSLMDRSYYEQYF

clone size: .
D gene: TRBD1
J gene: TRBJ1-3
V gene: TRBV2
CDR3 DNA: TGTGCCAGCAGTGGAGGGACAGCACGGAGGTCTGGAAACACCATATATTTT
CDR3 protein: CASSGGTARRSGNTIYF

clone size: .
D gene: TRBD2
J gene: TRBJ2-5
V gene: TRBV5-4
CDR3 DNA: TGTGCCAGCAGCTGGGGACTACTTGAGGAGACCCAGTACTTC
CDR3 protein: CASSWGLLEETQYF

clone size: .
D gene: .
J gene: TRBJ2-3
V gene: TRBV9
CDR3 DNA: TGTGCCAGCAGCGTAGGGGGGGTGAGTCGGGCAGATACGCAGTATTTT
CDR3 protein: CASSVGGVSRADTQYF

clone size: once
D gene: .
J gene: TRBJ2-7
V gene: TRBV27
CDR3 DNA: TGTGCCACCGCACGGACTAACCCCACCTACGAGCAGTACTTC
CDR3 protein: CATARTNPTYEQYF

clone size: .
D gene: TRBD1
J gene: TRBJ1-2
V gene: TRBV25-1
CDR3 DNA: TGTGCCAGCTCCGGACAGGGACCCTATGGCTACACCTTC
CDR3 protein: CASSGQGPYGYTF

clone size: .
D gene: .
J gene: TRBJ2-7
V gene: TRBV18
CDR3 DNA: TGTGCCAGCTCACCAAAAAATTCGGGCGAGCAGTACTTC
CDR3 protein: CASSPKNSGEQYF

clone size: few
D gene: TRBD1
J gene: TRBJ1-5
V gene: TRBV2
CDR3 DNA: TGTGCCAGCAGGGAGACAGGGTCAGGTCAGCCCCAGCATTTT
CDR3 protein: CASRETGSGQPQHF

clone size: .
D gene: .
J gene: TRBJ2-3
V gene: TRBV13
CDR3 DNA: TGTGCCAGCAGCTCCGACCGGGAGCCCCGGGATACGCAGTATTTT
CDR3 protein: CASSSDREPRDTQYF

clone size: few
D gene: .
J gene: TRBJ2-2
V gene: TRBV7-9
CDR3 DNA: TGTGCCAGCAGCTTGGACAATACCGGGGAGCTGTTTTTT
CDR3 protein: CASSLDNTGELFF

clone size: .
D gene: .
J gene: TRBJ2-5
V gene: TRBV11-2
CDR3 DNA: TGTGCCAGCAGCTTAGATTCCGGACAGATAGAGACCCAGTACTTC
CDR3 protein: CASSLDSGQIETQYF

clone size: .
D gene: .
J gene: TRBJ2-5
V gene: TRBV9
CDR3 DNA: TGTGCCAGCAGCCCCAGAGGGGGAGAGACCCAGTACTTC
CDR3 protein: CASSPRGGETQYF

clone size: .
D gene: .
J gene: TRBJ2-3
V gene: TRBV10-2
CDR3 DNA: TGCGCCAGCAAGAGTCAGGGCTTGACCCTCCCAGATACGCAGTATTTT
CDR3 protein: CASKSQGLTLPDTQYF

clone size: .
D gene: .
J gene: TRBJ1-5
V gene: TRBV6-1
CDR3 DNA: TGTGCCAGCAGTACGGGCCAGCCCCAGCATTTT
CDR3 protein: CASSTGQPQHF

clone size: few
D gene: .
J gene: TRBJ2-3
V gene: TRBV19
CDR3 DNA: TGTGCCAGTAGTCCTAGTTGGTCGACGCAGTATTTT
CDR3 protein: CASSPSWSTQYF

clone size: .
D gene: TRBD1
J gene: TRBJ1-2
V gene: TRBV7-2
CDR3 DNA: TGTGCCAGCAGCTTAACCCGGACAGGGGACTATGGCTACACCTTC
CDR3 protein: CASSLTRTGDYGYTF

clone size: .
D gene: TRBD2
J gene: TRBJ2-3
V gene: TRBV19
CDR3 DNA: TGTGCCAGCAGGCACAGCGGGGCCTTCACAGATACGCAGTATTTT
CDR3 protein: CASRHSGAFTDTQYF

clone size: .
D gene: .
J gene: TRBJ2-2
V gene: TRBV7-6
CDR3 DNA: TGTGCCAGCAGCCCCGTTTACGGGGAGCTGTTTTTT
CDR3 protein: CASSPVYGELFF

clone size: .
D gene: .
J gene: TRBJ2-2
V gene: TRBV2
CDR3 DNA: TGTGCCACCGAACAGGGCGCAGGGAACACCGGGGAGCTGTTTTTT
CDR3 protein: CATEQGAGNTGELFF

clone size: .
D gene: TRBD2
J gene: TRBJ2-7
V gene: TRBV28
CDR3 DNA: TGTGCCAGCACTCCCGGGGGACTAGTCTACGAGCAGTACTTC
CDR3 protein: CASTPGGLVYEQYF

clone size: once
D gene: TRBD2
J gene: TRBJ2-7
V gene: TRBV7-6
CDR3 DNA: TGTGCCAGCAGCCCCAGGGTCGGGACTAGCTCATCCTACGAGCAGTACTTC
CDR3 protein: CASSPRVGTSSSYEQYF

clone size: .
D gene: TRBD1
J gene: TRBJ2-7
V gene: TRBV5-1
CDR3 DNA: TGCGCCAGCAGCTTGGGCCGACAGGGGGCGTACGAGCAGTACTTC
CDR3 protein: CASSLGRQGAYEQYF

clone size: once
D gene: .
J gene: TRBJ2-6
V gene: TRBV9
CDR3 DNA: TGTGCCAGCAGCGTTAGACACCCCGGGGCCAACGTCCTGACTTTC
CDR3 protein: CASSVRHPGANVLTF

clone size: .
D gene: .
J gene: TRBJ1-2
V gene: TRBV11-2
CDR3 DNA: TGTGCCAGCAGACAAGGGCTAACACCGCATAACTATGGCTACACCTTC
CDR3 protein: CASRQGLTPHNYGYTF

clone size: .
D gene: TRBD2
J gene: TRBJ2-1
V gene: TRBV9
CDR3 DNA: TGTGCCAGCAGGGCCCCCGGGGGGGGCTCCTACAATGAGCAGTTCTTC
CDR3 protein: CASRAPGGGSYNEQFF

clone size: .
D gene: .
J gene: TRBJ2-5
V gene: TRBV19
CDR3 DNA: TGTGCCAGTACCCAAGCAAGATTGTTATACTTC
CDR3 protein: CASTQARLLYF

clone size: once
D gene: .
J gene: TRBJ2-3
V gene: TRBV7-3
CDR3 DNA: TGTGCCAGCAGCGCAATCGGGATAAGCACAGATACGCAGTATTTT
CDR3 protein: CASSAIGISTDTQYF

clone size: few
D gene: .
J gene: TRBJ2-3
V gene: TRBV11-2
CDR3 DNA: TGTGCCAGCAGCTTAGTGGCTAGCACAGATACGCAGTATTTT
CDR3 protein: CASSLVASTDTQYF

clone size: .
D gene: .
J gene: TRBJ2-5
V gene: TRBV15
CDR3 DNA: TGTGCCACCAGCAACCTACAAGAGACCCAGTACTTC
CDR3 protein: CATSNLQETQYF

clone size: few
D gene: .
J gene: TRBJ2-4
V gene: TRBV20-1
CDR3 DNA: TGCAGTGGACAGAGCCAAAACATTCAGTACTTC
CDR3 protein: CSGQSQNIQYF

clone size: .
D gene: TRBD1
J gene: TRBJ1-5
V gene: TRBV5-6
CDR3 DNA: TGTGCCAGCAGCTTGCGGACCGGGACAGGGAATCAGCCCCAGCATTTT
CDR3 protein: CASSLRTGTGNQPQHF

clone size: .
D gene: TRBD2
J gene: TRBJ2-1
V gene: TRBV6-5
CDR3 DNA: TGTGCCAGCAGTTCCGTGCGGGAGTGGAATGAGCAGTTCTTC
CDR3 protein: CASSSVREWNEQFF

clone size: .
D gene: .
J gene: TRBJ2-1
V gene: TRBV11-3
CDR3 DNA: TGTGCCAGCAGCTTCGGGCCGCTGGGTGCCAATGAGCAGTTCTTC
CDR3 protein: CASSFGPLGANEQFF

clone size: .
D gene: TRBD1
J gene: TRBJ1-3
V gene: TRBV7-8
CDR3 DNA: TGTGCCAGCAGCTTAGGTGGACAGGGGGCTTATTGGGCTGGAAACACCATATATTTT
CDR3 protein: CASSLGGQGAYWAGNTIYF

clone size: .
D gene: .
J gene: TRBJ2-1
V gene: TRBV7-2
CDR3 DNA: TGTGCCAGCAGCTTAGCAGGGAACCATGAGCAGTTCTTC
CDR3 protein: CASSLAGNHEQFF

clone size: .
D gene: .
J gene: TRBJ2-1
V gene: TRBV7-6
CDR3 DNA: TGTGCCAGCAGCGGTGCAGCTTACAATGAGCAGTTCTTC
CDR3 protein: CASSGAAYNEQFF

clone size: .
D gene: TRBD2
J gene: TRBJ2-3
V gene: TRBV5-4
CDR3 DNA: TGTGCCAGCAGTTTCGGCCCCAACGGGGGGAGCACAGATACGCAGTATTTT
CDR3 protein: CASSFGPNGGSTDTQYF

clone size: .
D gene: .
J gene: TRBJ2-1
V gene: TRBV15
CDR3 DNA: TGTGCCACCAGCAGAGATGGGCGGCCCAACGACGGCACCAAAAGGATTTACAATGAGCAGTTCTTC
CDR3 protein: CATSRDGRPNDGTKRIYNEQFF